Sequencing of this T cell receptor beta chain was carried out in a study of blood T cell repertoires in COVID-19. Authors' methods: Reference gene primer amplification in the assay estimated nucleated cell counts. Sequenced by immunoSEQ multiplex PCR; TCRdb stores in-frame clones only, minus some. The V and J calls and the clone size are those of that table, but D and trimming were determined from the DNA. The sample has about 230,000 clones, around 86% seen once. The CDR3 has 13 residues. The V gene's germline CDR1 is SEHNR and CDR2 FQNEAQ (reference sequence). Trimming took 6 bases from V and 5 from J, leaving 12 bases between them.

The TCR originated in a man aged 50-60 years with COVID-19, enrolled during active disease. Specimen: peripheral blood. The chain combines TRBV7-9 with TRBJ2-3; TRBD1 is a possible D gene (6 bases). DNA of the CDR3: TGTGCCAGCAGATCGACAGGAGGAGATACGCAGTATTTT. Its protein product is CASRSTGGDTQYF.